The 3 T cell receptor beta chains given below trace back to one sample, sequenced in a study of T-cell memory formation after mild COVID-19. TCRdb independently ran MiXCR on the 5' RACE reads; one entry per CDR3 protein. The table shows about 560,000 distinct CDR3 sequences, with about 22% occurring only once. Sequencing was carried out using PBMCs or a T cell subset sorted from them (not recorded which). These receptors originate from an adult woman who had mild COVID-19 (a few samples of this study predate the infection). Cell type and time point are not known.

This clonotype was detected a few times. The V gene is TRBV29-1, the J gene TRBJ2-1; D is possibly TRBD2 (5 bases). Germline CDR1 is SQVTM and CDR2 is ANQGSEA. V lost 4 bases and J lost 3, with 10 bases in between. The CDR3 consists of 13 residues. CDR3 sequence (DNA): TGCAGCGTTGTGCTAGCTCTCTACAATGAGCAGTTCTTC. Its translation: CSVVLALYNEQFF.

This clonotype has only a few counts. For the CDR3, the DNA is TGTGCCAGCAGCCCGTCGGGCGGGGGGAGAGCGAGGCAGTACTTC. Encoded protein: CASSPSGGGRARQYF. This chain links TRBV11-2 with TRBJ2-7; TRBD2 aligns across 8 bases. Per the germline V gene, CDR1 is SGHAT and CDR2 is FQNNGV. This CDR3 spans 15 amino acids. V dropped 5 bases and J dropped 9; count of bases not matched to a gene: 15.

This clonotype was counted a few times. The rearrangement joins TRBV5-1 to TRBJ1-1; 9 bases line up with TRBD1. The CDR3 spans 17 residues. V dropped 1 base and J dropped 4; count of bases not matched to a gene: 11. CDR1 is SGHRS, CDR2 YFSETQ, per germline. As DNA, the CDR3 is TGCGCCAGCAGCTTGTGGGGAGCCGGACAGGGGAGCACTGAAGCTTTCTTT. Amino acids: CASSLWGAGQGSTEAFF.